One and the same sample provided the 16 T cell receptor beta chains below, sequenced in a study of memory CD4+ T cells and cytomegalovirus serostatus. The sort gate was single viable CD3+CD4+CD8-CD45RO+ cells for memory CD4+ T cells. The repertoire was sequenced with immunoSEQ multiplex PCR; TCRdb's copy has only in-frame clones and lacks some. The sample shows about 100,000 clones, about four fifths of them seen only once. The sample comprised memory CD4+ T cells from blood. Every receptor here comes from an adult in good health and CMV-seropositive.

This chain connects TRBV28 to TRBJ2-7; D gene unclear. The CDR3 has 12 residues. Deletions cut 7 bases from V and 4 bases from J, with 11 bases between. Germline lookup yields CDR1 MDHEN and CDR2 SYDVKM. The CDR3, as DNA: TGTGCCAGCACTACCTTGGGGTACGAGCAGTACTTC. Translating gives CASTTLGYEQYF.

The chain has TRBV7-2 and TRBJ2-5; 12 nucleotides match TRBD1. V trimming: 6 bases; J trimming: 4 bases; junction bases outside the gene matches: 9. The CDR3 length is 16 residues. From germline, CDR1 is SGHTA and CDR2 FQGNSA. The CDR3: CASRKTGTGGRETQYF. CDR3 DNA sequence: TGTGCCAGCAGAAAAACCGGGACAGGGGGCAGAGAGACCCAGTACTTC.

The chain joins TRBV7-3 to TRBJ2-1; 9 bases fit TRBD2. The length of the CDR3 is 13 residues. CDR1 SGHTA and CDR2 FQGTGA come from the germline V gene. Trimming took 4 bases from V and 9 from J; bases not matched to a gene: 4. The DNA of the CDR3 is TGTGCCAGCAGCTCGAGCGGGGGGACTGAGCAGTTCTTC. This translates into CASSSSGGTEQFF.

In nucleotides, the CDR3 is TGTGCCAGCAGCCAAGGACGGAACCCTTATGAGACCCAGTACTTC. It translates to CASSQGRNPYETQYF. The V gene is TRBV4-2, the J gene TRBJ2-5; D gene unclear. This CDR3 spans 15 amino acids. In germline, CDR1 is LGHNA, CDR2 YNFKEQ. The V end lost 1 base, the J end lost 5 bases, and 14 bases lay between the germline ends.

The rearrangement links TRBV19 to TRBJ2-7, with TRBD1 identical over 11 bases. The CDR3 has 16 amino acids. CDR1 and CDR2 from the germline V gene are LNHDA and SQIVND (reference sequence). V gave up 2 bases and J gave up 3 bases; unmatched junction bases: 6. As DNA, the CDR3 is TGTGCCAGTAGTATATATGGACAGGGGGCGAACTACGAGCAGTACTTC. Translating it yields CASSIYGQGANYEQYF.

This chain connects TRBV6-6 to TRBJ1-1; TRBD1 matches at 7 bases. V lost 5 bases to trimming and J lost 5 bases; unmatched junction nucleotides: 5. Germline V lookup: CDR1 MNHNY, CDR2 SVGAGI (reference sequence). This CDR3 comprises 13 residues. The CDR3 DNA follows: TGTGCCAGCAGTCACAGGGGAGAGACTGAAGCTTTCTTT. Translating gives CASSHRGETEAFF.

The chain has TRBV5-1 and TRBJ2-1; D remains ambiguous. CDR1 SGHRS and CDR2 YFSETQ come from the germline V gene. The CDR3 totals 13 residues. With 4 bases removed from V and 6 bases from J, the gap between germline ends came to 11 bases. CDR3 protein: CASSGELLNEQFF. The CDR3 coding sequence is TGCGCCAGCAGCGGGGAACTCCTCAATGAGCAGTTCTTC.

The chain employs TRBV29-1 and TRBJ2-5, with 7 positions matching TRBD2. The CDR3 loop spans 11 amino acids. Looked up from germline, CDR1 is SQVTM and CDR2 is ANQGSEA. With V trimmed by 5 bases and J by 5 bases, 2 bases remained unmatched. In DNA, the CDR3 is TGCAGCGTTCCCGGGGGGGAGACCCAGTACTTC. This sequence encodes CSVPGGETQYF.

V usage is TRBV30 and J usage is TRBJ2-1; D gene ambiguous. CDR1 GTSNPN and CDR2 SVGIG come from the germline V gene (reference sequence). V gave up 0 bases and J gave up 9 bases, with 12 bases separating them. CDR3 length equals 13 residues. CDR3 nucleotide sequence: TGTGCCTGGAGTGTAAAGGTCGCCGGTGAGCAGTTCTTC. Translated, it gives CAWSVKVAGEQFF. The full variable domain, its missing parts supplied by reference TRBV30 and TRBJ2-1, is SQTIHQWPATLVQPVGSPLSLECTVEGTSNPNLYWYRQAAGRGLQLLFYSVGIGQISSEVPQNLSASRPQDRQFILSSKKLLLSDSGFYLCAWSVKVAGEQFFGPGTRLTVL.

The CDR3 DNA sequence: TGTGCCAGCAGCGGAATGGACAGACGCTCTGGAAACACCATATATTTT. This sequence encodes CASSGMDRRSGNTIYF. This chain uses TRBV28 with TRBJ1-3; tentatively, D is TRBD1 (6 bases). Germline V gene lookup returns CDR1 MDHEN and CDR2 SYDVKM. The germline V and J ends were trimmed by 6 bases and 0 bases, with 15 bases remaining between them. CDR3 length: 16 residues.

The chain links TRBV5-1 to TRBJ2-3; possibly TRBD2 for D (6 bases). The CDR3 length is 15 residues. V dropped 0 bases and J dropped 0 bases, with 8 bases sitting between them. Germline-derived CDR1 and CDR2 are SGHRS and YFSETQ. CDR3 coding DNA: TGCGCCAGCAGCTTGGATAGCGGTAGCACAGATACGCAGTATTTT. Translating gives CASSLDSGSTDTQYF.

The chain is built from TRBV7-2 and TRBJ2-7; D perhaps matches TRBD2 (5 bases). V was cut by 2 bases and J by 1 base, with 15 bases left in between. The length of the CDR3 is 16 residues. The germline CDR1 and CDR2 sequences are SGHTA and FQGNSA. CDR3 sequence reads: CASSLWNLRVSYEQYF. Here the CDR3 DNA reads TGTGCCAGCAGCTTATGGAACTTGCGGGTTTCCTACGAGCAGTACTTC.

This chain connects TRBV2 to TRBJ2-6, with no clear D. Trimming left V 1 base short and J 0 bases short, with 10 bases between. The V gene's germline CDR1 is SNHLY and CDR2 FYNNEI. CDR3 length equals 17 residues. The CDR3 spells CASSEVWSPSGANVLTF. In nucleotides, the CDR3 is TGTGCCAGCAGTGAAGTGTGGAGCCCCTCTGGGGCCAACGTCCTGACTTTC. The full variable domain, with the rest looked up from reference TRBV2 and TRBJ2-6, is EPEVTQTPSHQVTQMGQEVILRCVPISNHLYFYWYRQILGQKVEFLVSFYNNEISEKSEIFDDQFSVERPDGSNFTLKIRSTKLEDSAMYFCASSEVWSPSGANVLTFGAGSRLTVL.

The V and J genes are TRBV7-9 and TRBJ2-5; D may be TRBD2 (6 bases). The CDR3 is 17 residues long. Germline CDR1 and CDR2: SEHNR and FQNEAQ (reference sequence). V was cut by 0 bases and J by 3 bases, with 17 bases left in between. The CDR3 region is CASSLAVWASAEETQYF. CDR3 in DNA: TGTGCCAGCAGCTTAGCGGTATGGGCTAGCGCGGAAGAGACCCAGTACTTC.

The chain carries TRBV13 and TRBJ2-3; TRBD2 matches 14 bases. The CDR3 length is 17 residues. In germline, CDR1 is PRHDT, CDR2 FYEKMQ (reference sequence). Losses at the gene ends were 5 bases for V and 5 bases for J; bases not matched to a gene: 9. As DNA, the CDR3 is TGTGCCAGCAGCACGGGGACTAGCGGGAGAGAAGGAGATACGCAGTATTTT. Protein: CASSTGTSGREGDTQYF.

The chain employs TRBV5-1 and TRBJ1-6; D is uncertain. The CDR3 has 16 amino acids. Germline lookup yields CDR1 SGHRS and CDR2 YFSETQ. The V end lost 2 bases, the J end lost 0 bases, and 9 bases lay between the germline ends. CDR3 sequence: CASSLNPNSYNSPLHF. Here the CDR3 DNA reads TGCGCCAGCAGCTTAAACCCAAACTCCTATAATTCACCCCTCCACTTT.